One sample yielded the 31 T cell receptor beta chains listed below, sequenced in a study of shared clonotypes between healthy human individuals (dated by TCRdb to about 2020). To prepare the library, the immunoSEQ multiplex PCR assay was applied. The table comes from immuneACCESS by way of TCRdb, which keeps in-frame sequences with V and J called. Part of the clones is missing from these tables; in studies checked, under half for an unresolved V gene and the rest for unknown reasons. The sample table lists about 470,000 clones, 79% of them with a count of one. Clones ranked in the top ten supply 13% of the sample. Sequencing was carried out using PBMCs. These receptors originate from a woman in her thirties or forties in good health. Some clones in this sample may be carry-over from other donors' samples.

The gene calls are TRBV7-3 and TRBJ1-5, with TRBD1 matching over 7 bases. Per the germline V gene, CDR1 is SGHTA and CDR2 is FQGTGA. This CDR3 is 15 amino acids long. V was pared by 2 bases and J by 5 bases, with 6 bases of the junction left unmatched. The CDR3 nucleotides are TGTGCCAGCAGCTTACCGCGACAGGGAGATCAGCCCCAGCATTTT. It codes for CASSLPRQGDQPQHF.

This chain joins TRBV6-5 and TRBJ2-7, with D perhaps matching TRBD1 or TRBD2 (5 bases each). Germline CDR1 MNHEY, CDR2 SVGAGI. This CDR3 has 12 amino acids. Trimming shortened V by 8 bases and J by 12 bases, and 20 bases separated the two germline ends. The CDR3 here is CASGVSGLRWYF. CDR3 nucleotide sequence: TGTGCCAGCGGTGTCTCGGGGCTTAGATGGTACTTC.

This clone has only one observation. The sample carries other DNA sequences with the same CDR3. Here the CDR3 reads CASSSAENTEAFF. The DNA for the CDR3 is TGTGCCAGCTCCTCGGCCGAGAACACTGAAGCTTTCTTT. V is TRBV6-1 and J is TRBJ1-1; D gene ambiguous. V was shortened by 8 bases and J by 1 base, with 11 bases between the two germline ends. CDR3 length equals 13 residues. The germline V gene encodes CDR1 MNHNS and CDR2 SASEGT.

This clone was recorded only once. The chain carries TRBV9 and TRBJ2-2; D unresolved. This CDR3 has 15 amino acids. V lost 3 bases and J 2 bases, leaving 11 bases between the germline ends. Germline V gene sequence: CDR1 SGDLS, CDR2 YYNGEE. The CDR3 spells CASSEWQENTGELFF. The CDR3 DNA is TGTGCCAGCAGCGAGTGGCAGGAAAACACCGGGGAGCTGTTTTTT.

The V and J genes are TRBV2 and TRBJ2-1, with TRBD1 as a possible D gene (5 bases). CDR1 and CDR2 (germline): SNHLY, FYNNEI. The V and J ends lost 4 bases and 2 bases respectively, with 9 bases between them. The CDR3 covers 14 residues. For the CDR3, the DNA is TGTGCCAGCAGTGTTAAGGGGACCTACAATGAGCAGTTCTTC. It codes for CASSVKGTYNEQFF.

This clone was recorded once. CDR3 protein: CASSEDRDQPQHF. Written as DNA, the CDR3 is TGTGCCAGCAGTGAAGACAGGGATCAGCCCCAGCATTTT. The chain links TRBV6-1 to TRBJ1-5; TRBD1 is a possible D gene (6 bases). Germline loops: CDR1 MNHNS, CDR2 SASEGT. The CDR3 covers 13 residues. The V end lost 1 base, the J end lost 5 bases, and 6 bases lay between the germline ends.

The count of this clone is one. V gene TRBV27 combines with J gene TRBJ2-3; D remains ambiguous. V gave up 7 bases and J gave up 4 bases, with 15 bases separating them. The CDR3 covers 14 residues. Germline V gene data show CDR1 as MNHEY and CDR2 as SMNVEV (reference sequence). In nucleotides, the CDR3 is TGTGCCAGCAATAATCGGCGTGGCTCAGATACGCAGTATTTT. Its protein product is CASNNRRGSDTQYF.

The table lists this clone with a count of one. The CDR3 sequence: CASSSKVNTEAFF. CDR3 nucleotide sequence: TGTGCCAGTAGTTCCAAGGTGAACACTGAAGCTTTCTTT. The rearrangement uses TRBV19 and TRBJ1-1, with D hard to call. Germline V gene lookup returns CDR1 LNHDA and CDR2 SQIVND (reference sequence). This CDR3 has 13 amino acids. Trimming left V 5 bases short and J 0 bases short, with 7 bases between.

The rearrangement joins TRBV6-5 to TRBJ2-1, with D maybe TRBD2 (6 bases). The CDR3 is 10 residues long. Trimming left V 10 bases short and J 9 bases short, with 10 bases between. Germline lookup yields CDR1 MNHEY and CDR2 SVGAGI. In nucleotides, the CDR3 is TGTGCCACCCGGGAGACTGAGCAGTTCTTC. Amino acids: CATRETEQFF.

V and J are TRBV28 and TRBJ1-5, with D maybe TRBD1 (5 bases). V lost 10 bases and J 6 bases, leaving 28 bases between the germline ends. This CDR3 is 17 amino acids long. Germline lookup yields CDR1 MDHEN and CDR2 SYDVKM. CDR3 coding DNA: TGTGCCACTCACTCCGGTTTTGAGGCCGAGAGGGGTCAGCCCCAGCATTTT. This sequence encodes CATHSGFEAERGQPQHF.

The chain links TRBV7-2 to TRBJ2-7, with D possibly TRBD1 on 6 matching bases. Germline V gene sequence: CDR1 SGHTA, CDR2 FQGNSA. This CDR3 spans 15 amino acids. V gave up 0 bases and J gave up 2 bases, with 11 bases separating them. The CDR3 sequence: CASSLAVGAPYEQYF. The CDR3 region has the DNA TGTGCCAGCAGCTTAGCGGTGGGGGCACCCTACGAGCAGTACTTC.

The J gene is TRBJ2-7, the V gene TRBV9; TRBD2 aligns across 8 bases. J lost 7 bases, V lost 4 bases, and 10 bases had no gene match. The CDR3 extends over 14 amino acids. Germline assignment: CDR1 SGDLS and CDR2 YYNGEE. The CDR3 reads CASSPTSQRGEQYF. The CDR3 region has the DNA TGTGCCAGCAGCCCAACCTCTCAGCGGGGGGAGCAGTACTTC.

The V and J genes are TRBV27 and TRBJ1-5; D is unclear. The CDR3 is 19 amino acids. The germline CDR1 and CDR2 sequences are MNHEY and SMNVEV (reference sequence). Trimming took off 3 bases at V and 4 bases at J, with 25 bases between the two ends. CDR3 DNA sequence: TGTGCCAGCAGTTTCGCATTTCCAGCCCGAGGGTCAACAAATCAGCCCCAGCATTTT. Residues: CASSFAFPARGSTNQPQHF.

V gene TRBV2 combines with J gene TRBJ2-2, with TRBD1 identical over 8 bases. Germline CDR1 and CDR2: SNHLY and FYNNEI. V trimming: 6 bases; J trimming: 8 bases; junction bases outside the gene matches: 11. This CDR3 region has 15 residues. The chain's CDR3 is CASRRTGFGVGELFF. CDR3 DNA sequence: TGTGCCAGCAGAAGGACAGGGTTCGGGGTAGGGGAGCTGTTTTTT.

This clone was counted at least ten times. This chain joins TRBV7-3 and TRBJ2-1, with a weak D call TRBD2 (6 bases). Germline-derived CDR1 and CDR2 are SGHTA and FQGTGA. V lost 2 bases and J 8 bases, leaving 16 bases between the germline ends. This CDR3 spans 15 amino acids. CDR3 loop: CASSLLRGRQDEQFF. The CDR3 nucleotides read TGTGCCAGCAGCTTATTGCGGGGACGTCAGGATGAGCAGTTCTTC.

The rearrangement links TRBV19 to TRBJ1-5; D is unresolved. This CDR3 region has 17 residues. Germline V gives CDR1 LNHDA, CDR2 SQIVND (reference sequence). Between the trimmed V and J ends, which lost 7 bases and 0 bases, there was a span of 19 bases. The CDR3 spells CASNEGSSSYSNQPQHF. CDR3 in DNA: TGTGCCAGTAACGAGGGTTCTTCTTCGTATAGCAATCAGCCCCAGCATTTT.

V usage is TRBV4-1 and J usage is TRBJ1-4, with D possibly TRBD1 on 5 matching bases. Trimming removed 3 bases at V and 3 bases at J, with 17 bases between. Per the germline V gene, CDR1 is MGHRA and CDR2 is YSYEKL. This CDR3 has 17 amino acids. The CDR3 spells CASSHLTRQGPNEKLFF. In DNA, the CDR3 is TGCGCCAGCAGCCACCTTACCCGGCAGGGTCCTAATGAAAAACTGTTTTTT.

The rearrangement links TRBV19 to TRBJ2-3; D is unclear. CDR1 and CDR2 (germline): LNHDA, SQIVND (reference sequence). CDR3 length: 15 residues. Trimming left V 3 bases short and J 0 bases short, with 10 bases between. CDR3 residues: CASSIISTSTDTQYF. CDR3 sequence (DNA): TGTGCCAGTAGTATCATAAGCACTAGCACAGATACGCAGTATTTT.

CDR3 in DNA: TGTGCCAGCTCACCAAGGCTGCGGGCAGATCGCTACGAGCAGTACTTC. This gives the protein CASSPRLRADRYEQYF. The chain carries TRBV18 and TRBJ2-7, with D tentatively TRBD2 (5 bases). This CDR3 comprises 16 residues. V lost 2 bases to trimming and J lost 3 bases, with 17 bases between them. Per the germline V gene, CDR1 is KGHSH and CDR2 is LQKENI.

V and J are TRBV29-1 and TRBJ2-1; TRBD2 matches 11 bases. The CDR3 extends over 16 amino acids. Germline assignment: CDR1 SQVTM and CDR2 ANQGSEA. The CDR3 loop reads CSGGTSGGGRYNEQFF. CDR3 nucleotides: TGCAGTGGTGGGACTAGCGGAGGCGGAAGGTACAATGAGCAGTTCTTC.

This chain joins TRBV19 and TRBJ2-7; TRBD2 agrees at 9 bases. Trimming cost V 4 bases and J 3 bases; bases outside gene matches: 1. The germline V gene encodes CDR1 LNHDA and CDR2 SQIVND (reference sequence). This CDR3 has 13 residues. CDR3 sequence (DNA): TGTGCCAGTAGTAGGACTAGCGACTACGAGCAGTACTTC. Protein: CASSRTSDYEQYF. Supplemented by reference TRBV19 and TRBJ2-7, the full variable domain reads DGGITQSPKYLFRKEGQNVTLSCEQNLNHDAMYWYRQDPGQGLRLIYYSQIVNDFQKGDIAEGYSVSREKKESFPLTVTSAQKNPTAFYLCASSRTSDYEQYFGPGTRLTVT.

CDR3 amino acids: CASSSRGGWSTEAFF. The CDR3 DNA reads as TGTGCCAGCAGCTCACGGGGGGGTTGGTCCACTGAAGCTTTCTTT. The V and J genes are TRBV11-2 and TRBJ1-1; D perhaps matches TRBD1 (5 bases). Germline CDR1 is SGHAT and CDR2 is FQNNGV. The V gene lost 4 bases and the J gene lost 4 bases, with 16 bases spanning the gap. The CDR3 is 15 amino acids.

The chain recombines TRBV7-3 with TRBJ2-1; D is possibly TRBD2 (6 bases). The V end was cut by 1 base, the J end by 7 bases, with 14 bases between. CDR3 length: 15 residues. Germline V gene lookup returns CDR1 SGHTA and CDR2 FQGTGA. The DNA for the CDR3 is TGTGCCAGCAGCTTAAGGGGCGGGGCGGGAAATGAGCAGTTCTTC. Translated: CASSLRGGAGNEQFF.

The genes are TRBV27 and TRBJ2-7, with 8 bases fitting TRBD1. Germline CDR1 and CDR2: MNHEY and SMNVEV (reference sequence). V shed 3 bases and J 2 bases; nucleotides not matched to a gene: 6. The CDR3 extends over 15 amino acids. The DNA for the CDR3 is TGTGCCAGCAGTTTGAAGGACAGGGCGACCTACGAGCAGTACTTC. Residues: CASSLKDRATYEQYF.

This chain uses TRBV5-1 with TRBJ2-7; 13 bases match TRBD2. Germline CDR1 and CDR2: SGHRS and YFSETQ. The CDR3 is 15 residues long. Losses at the gene ends were 4 bases for V and 6 bases for J; bases not matched to a gene: 7. CDR3 coding DNA: TGCGCCAGCAGCCCTACTAGCGGGAGGGCCACCGAGCAGTACTTC. It translates to CASSPTSGRATEQYF.

This clone occurred many times. The chain carries TRBV7-3 and TRBJ2-1; 10 bases match TRBD2. The CDR3 covers 15 residues. Losses at the gene ends were 3 bases for V and 2 bases for J; bases not matched to a gene: 1. The germline V gene encodes CDR1 SGHTA and CDR2 FQGTGA. CDR3 residues: CASSFLAGAYNEQFF. DNA of the CDR3: TGTGCCAGCAGCTTTCTAGCGGGAGCCTACAATGAGCAGTTCTTC.

This rearrangement joins TRBV5-1 to TRBJ2-4; D is possibly TRBD2 (6 bases). The CDR3 consists of 14 residues. Looked up from germline, CDR1 is SGHRS and CDR2 is YFSETQ. Deletions cut 0 bases from V and 7 bases from J, with 11 bases between. The CDR3, as DNA: TGCGCCAGCAGCTTGGATGGAGGGCTGAACATTCAGTACTTC. Amino acids: CASSLDGGLNIQYF.

Regarding this clone: The same CDR3 can be traced to other DNA sequences in this sample. The chain carries TRBV30 and TRBJ1-2, with D perhaps TRBD1 (6 bases). The CDR3 contains 13 residues. V was cut by 0 bases and J by 8 bases, with 13 bases left in between. Germline V gene lookup returns CDR1 GTSNPN and CDR2 SVGIG (reference sequence). The CDR3 DNA reads TGTGCCTGGAGTGTAGGACAGTGGGAAGGCTACACCTTC. This sequence encodes CAWSVGQWEGYTF.

V is TRBV10-1 and J is TRBJ2-1; weak D call: TRBD1 (6 bases). The CDR3 has 13 amino acids. Germline V gene lookup returns CDR1 WNHNN and CDR2 SYGVQD (reference sequence). The V gene lost 2 bases and the J gene lost 9 bases, with 11 bases spanning the gap. As DNA, the CDR3 is TGCGCCAGCAGTGAGGAACAGGGAAGTGAGCAGTTCTTC. Protein product: CASSEEQGSEQFF.

This clone was counted a single time. The J gene is TRBJ2-5, the V gene TRBV28, with 8 bases fitting TRBD2. The CDR3 loop spans 15 amino acids. From germline, CDR1 is MDHEN and CDR2 SYDVKM. V shed 3 bases, J shed 2 bases, and the junction held 5 bases outside the gene matches. The CDR3 region has the DNA TGTGCCAGCAGTTTCAGCGGGAGCGGTCAAGAGACCCAGTACTTC. This sequence encodes CASSFSGSGQETQYF.

This clone was seen only a few times. CDR3 amino acids: CASSIGRDREAQYF. CDR3 bases: TGTGCCAGTAGTATCGGAAGGGACAGGGAGGCCCAGTACTTC. V is TRBV19 and J is TRBJ2-5, with 9 bases matching TRBD1. Trimming cost V 3 bases and J 9 bases; bases outside gene matches: 8. The CDR3 spans 14 residues. Germline V gene data show CDR1 as LNHDA and CDR2 as SQIVND (reference sequence).